These 25 T cell receptor beta chains share one sample of origin, sequenced in a study of CD8+ T cells in alopecia areata. Treatment specified: oral pan-JAK inhibitor, 5-10 mg twice daily. Sequencing used cDNA as its template, made by extracting RNA and reverse transcribing it. Assay: immunoSEQ multiplex PCR; the TCRdb copy retains only in-frame clones and omits some. The profile shows roughly 180,000 clones, around 60% of them singletons. This specimen was CD4+ T cells sorted from blood, taken at week 4, from a patient treated with tofacitinib. The receptors shown here come from a human donor with alopecia areata.

J is TRBJ1-1 and V is TRBV2; D gene ambiguous. CDR1 and CDR2 from the germline V gene are SNHLY and FYNNEI. This CDR3 has 13 amino acids. Trimming took 4 bases from V and 3 from J, leaving 9 bases between them. The CDR3 here is CASSVVPYTEAFF. CDR3 in DNA: TGTGCCAGCAGTGTGGTCCCGTACACTGAAGCTTTCTTT.

The CDR3 region is CASSVRLGTNEKLFF. The CDR3 nucleotides are TGTGCCAGCAGCGTAAGATTGGGTACTAATGAAAAACTGTTTTTT. The V gene is TRBV9, the J gene TRBJ1-4; no definite D call. V lost 1 base and J lost 2, with 9 bases in between. Germline V CDR1 and CDR2: SGDLS, YYNGEE. This CDR3 spans 15 amino acids.

The sample holds a few counts of this clone. This sequence joins TRBV18 and TRBJ2-7, with 10 bases aligning to TRBD1. The CDR3 is 14 residues long. Germline loops: CDR1 KGHSH, CDR2 LQKENI. Unmatched junction bases numbered 3, after V lost 3 bases and J lost 4 bases. The CDR3 nucleotides are TGTGCCAGCTCACCGGGACAGGGGAAGTACGAGCAGTACTTC. This sequence encodes CASSPGQGKYEQYF. The variable domain in full, completed from reference TRBV18 and TRBJ2-7, reads NAGVMQNPRHLVRRRGQEARLRCSPMKGHSHVYWYRQLPEEGLKFMVYLQKENIIDESGMPKERFSAEFPKEGPSILRIQQVVRGDSAAYFCASSPGQGKYEQYFGPGTRLTVT.

The chain is built from TRBV7-2 and TRBJ2-3; a possible D gene is TRBD1 (6 bases). V gave up 7 bases and J gave up 4 bases, with 15 bases separating them. CDR1 and CDR2 from the germline V gene are SGHTA and FQGNSA. The length of the CDR3 is 14 residues. The CDR3 protein is CASTLTQGADTQYF. Written as DNA, the CDR3 is TGTGCCAGCACCCTGACACAGGGAGCAGATACGCAGTATTTT.

J is TRBJ1-1 and V is TRBV29-1; the D gene is possibly TRBD1 (5 bases). Per the germline V gene, CDR1 is SQVTM and CDR2 is ANQGSEA. The CDR3 totals 15 residues. V dropped 3 bases and J dropped 5 bases, with 19 bases sitting between them. This chain's CDR3 is CSVELGLLKDTEAFF. CDR3 sequence (DNA): TGCAGCGTTGAGCTGGGACTCTTAAAGGATACTGAAGCTTTCTTT.

This clone was seen just once. This chain connects TRBV5-1 to TRBJ1-1; tentative D call: TRBD1 (6 bases). CDR1 SGHRS and CDR2 YFSETQ come from the germline V gene. The CDR3 is 15 amino acids. V was trimmed by 5 bases and J by 4 bases, leaving 18 bases between them. The CDR3 coding sequence is TGCGCCAGCAGTAGGGACAACGACTTCGTCACTGAAGCTTTCTTT. This translates into CASSRDNDFVTEAFF.

V is TRBV6-6 and J is TRBJ1-6; 7 bases match TRBD1. The V gene's germline CDR1 is MNHNY and CDR2 SVGAGI (reference sequence). The CDR3 contains 15 residues. The V and J ends lost 4 bases and 7 bases, in that order; junction bases with no gene match: 7. The CDR3 DNA sequence: TGTGCCAGCAGTTTGGGAGACAGGGAGAATTCACCCCTCCACTTT. This encodes CASSLGDRENSPLHF.

V gene TRBV30 combines with J gene TRBJ1-2; 7 nucleotides align to TRBD1. J gave up 6 bases and V 2 bases, and 6 bases lay outside the gene matches. The germline V gene encodes CDR1 GTSNPN and CDR2 SVGIG (reference sequence). The CDR3 runs 13 residues. The CDR3 DNA sequence: TGTGCCTGGAGTATAAAAGGGACAGATGGCTACACCTTC. Protein product: CAWSIKGTDGYTF.

This clone occurred a few times. This chain links TRBV7-2 with TRBJ1-2, with 8 bases that match TRBD1. Per germline, CDR1 SGHTA and CDR2 FQGNSA. The CDR3 consists of 14 residues. The junction had 8 bases not matched to a gene; V was cut back by 5 bases and J by 6 bases. The CDR3 reads CASSPRTGTDGYTF. The CDR3 DNA reads as TGTGCCAGCAGCCCGAGGACAGGGACAGATGGCTACACCTTC. Variable domain in full (rest from reference TRBV7-2 and TRBJ1-2): GAGVSQSPSNKVTEKGKDVELRCDPISGHTALYWYRQSLGQGLEFLIYFQGNSAPDKSGLPSDRFSAERTGGSVSTLTIQRTQQEDSAVYLCASSPRTGTDGYTFGSGTRLTVV.

This clone was observed a handful of times. The chain links TRBV29-1 to TRBJ2-5; 7 nucleotides align to TRBD2. The CDR3 is made up of 16 amino acids. V was pared by 3 bases and J by 5 bases, with 15 bases of the junction left unmatched. Germline loops: CDR1 SQVTM, CDR2 ANQGSEA. The CDR3 nucleotides read TGCAGCGTTGATGTGATAGGGAGGGGCTGGAGGGAGACCCAGTACTTC. It yields the protein CSVDVIGRGWRETQYF. The complete variable domain, with remaining parts taken from reference TRBV29-1 and TRBJ2-5, reads SAVISQKPSRDICQRGTSLTIQCQVDSQVTMMFWYRQQPGQSLTLIATANQGSEATYESGFVIDKFPISRPNLTFSTLTVSNMSPEDSSIYLCSVDVIGRGWRETQYFGPGTRLLVL.

The gene calls are TRBV7-9 and TRBJ2-1; TRBD2 agrees at 10 bases. This CDR3 region has 17 residues. Germline V lookup: CDR1 SEHNR, CDR2 FQNEAQ (reference sequence). Unmatched junction bases numbered 10, after V lost 5 bases and J lost 3 bases. The CDR3 DNA reads as TGTGCCAGCAGCCTGACCGGACTAGCGGTTGGCTACAATGAGCAGTTCTTC. This encodes CASSLTGLAVGYNEQFF.

The chain joins TRBV2 to TRBJ2-1; TRBD2 matches at 14 bases. This CDR3 is built from 15 residues. Germline V gene sequence: CDR1 SNHLY, CDR2 FYNNEI. Trimming removed 3 bases from V and 10 bases from J; junction bases left unmatched: 5. CDR3 nucleotide sequence: TGTGCCAGCAGTGATGCCGGACTAGCGGGGGGAGAGCAGTTCTTC. It codes for CASSDAGLAGGEQFF.

V and J are TRBV25-1 and TRBJ1-1; 7 bases are a match to TRBD1. With 6 bases clipped from V and 3 bases from J, the junction kept 10 bases outside the gene matches. In germline, CDR1 is MGHDK, CDR2 SYGVNS. This CDR3 has 15 amino acids. The CDR3 spells CASRVTGAGDTEAFF. The CDR3 region has the DNA TGTGCCAGCAGGGTAACAGGGGCGGGCGACACTGAAGCTTTCTTT.

This clone was detected a few times. The rearrangement joins TRBV30 to TRBJ2-5, with 7 positions matching TRBD2. The V gene's germline CDR1 is GTSNPN and CDR2 SVGIG (reference sequence). The V and J ends lost 0 bases and 0 bases, in that order; junction bases with no gene match: 7. The CDR3 covers 16 residues. The CDR3 protein is CAWSVLSGEDQETQYF. The CDR3 DNA reads as TGTGCCTGGAGTGTACTAAGCGGGGAGGACCAAGAGACCCAGTACTTC.

The V call is TRBV30, the J call TRBJ2-3; D uncertain. CDR3 size: 12 residues. V lost 1 base, J lost 6 bases, and 8 bases lay in between. Looked up from germline, CDR1 is GTSNPN and CDR2 is SVGIG (reference sequence). CDR3 loop: CAWSDPEDTQYF. The CDR3 DNA follows: TGTGCCTGGAGTGATCCCGAGGATACGCAGTATTTT. The full variable domain, with the rest looked up from reference TRBV30 and TRBJ2-3, is SQTIHQWPATLVQPVGSPLSLECTVEGTSNPNLYWYRQAAGRGLQLLFYSVGIGQISSEVPQNLSASRPQDRQFILSSKKLLLSDSGFYLCAWSDPEDTQYFGPGTRLTVL.

This clone has just a few counts. The chain employs TRBV28 and TRBJ1-2; 7 bases match TRBD1. V shed 4 bases, J shed 3 bases, and the junction held 8 bases outside the gene matches. CDR1 and CDR2 (germline): MDHEN, SYDVKM. CDR3 length equals 15 residues. Here the CDR3 DNA reads TGTGCCAGCAGTTGGGAGGGGGCTCCTGACTATGGCTACACCTTC. Translating gives CASSWEGAPDYGYTF.

This chain connects TRBV9 to TRBJ1-2; 7 positions match TRBD1. The CDR3 sequence is 15 residues long. J lost 4 bases, V lost 6 bases, and 12 bases had no gene match. Looked up from germline, CDR1 is SGDLS and CDR2 is YYNGEE. The CDR3 DNA sequence: TGTGCCAGCACCGGACACCTTGGGGACAGCTATGGCTACACCTTC. Translating it yields CASTGHLGDSYGYTF. The entire variable domain, with the rest obtained from reference TRBV9 and TRBJ1-2, is as follows: DSGVTQTPKHLITATGQRVTLRCSPRSGDLSVYWYQQSLDQGLQFLIQYYNGEERAKGNILERFSAQQFPDLHSELNLSSLELGDSALYFCASTGHLGDSYGYTFGSGTRLTVV.

The J gene is TRBJ1-1, the V gene TRBV7-3; D call uncertain. Deletions cut 5 bases from V and 1 base from J, with 11 bases between. The CDR3 covers 14 residues. Germline CDR1 and CDR2: SGHTA and FQGTGA. In DNA form, the CDR3 reads TGTGCCAGCAGCGTCTCATTTGGGAACACTGAAGCTTTCTTT. Its protein product is CASSVSFGNTEAFF.

This clone was detected a few times. The CDR3 DNA sequence: TGTGCCAGCAGCCTCGGACAGGGGAGTAGGTCTTTCTTT. Its translation is CASSLGQGSRSFF. This chain connects TRBV7-9 to TRBJ1-1, with TRBD1 matching over 9 bases. Germline V gene lookup returns CDR1 SEHNR and CDR2 FQNEAQ (reference sequence). CDR3 length: 13 amino acids. Trimming took 5 bases from V and 12 from J; bases not matched to a gene: 10. Drawing the rest from reference TRBV7-9 and TRBJ1-1, the complete variable domain is DTGVSQNPRHKITKRGQNVTFRCDPISEHNRLYWYRQTLGQGPEFLTYFQNEAQLEKSRLLSDRFSAERPKGSFSTLEIQRTEQGDSAMYLCASSLGQGSRSFFGQGTRLTVV.

J is TRBJ2-5 and V is TRBV6-5, with a tentative D call TRBD2 (6 bases). This CDR3 is built from 13 residues. Germline V gives CDR1 MNHEY, CDR2 SVGAGI. Trimming took 5 bases from V and 5 from J, leaving 12 bases between them. CDR3 sequence: CASSQPGGETQYF. The CDR3 DNA follows: TGTGCCAGCAGTCAACCAGGAGGGGAGACCCAGTACTTC.

This chain joins TRBV7-9 and TRBJ2-3; unclear D gene. The V gene lost 1 base and the J gene lost 5 bases, with 13 bases spanning the gap. The germline V gene has CDR1 SEHNR and CDR2 FQNEAQ (reference sequence). The CDR3 spans 15 residues. The CDR3, as DNA: TGTGCCAGCAGCTTAGTTCCCAACGCTAAAGATACGCAGTATTTT. This sequence encodes CASSLVPNAKDTQYF. The entire variable domain, with the rest obtained from reference TRBV7-9 and TRBJ2-3, is as follows: DTGVSQNPRHKITKRGQNVTFRCDPISEHNRLYWYRQTLGQGPEFLTYFQNEAQLEKSRLLSDRFSAERPKGSFSTLEIQRTEQGDSAMYLCASSLVPNAKDTQYFGPGTRLTVL.

The V gene is TRBV30, the J gene TRBJ2-5, with TRBD1 identical over 10 bases. CDR1 GTSNPN and CDR2 SVGIG come from the germline V gene (reference sequence). This CDR3 is built from 15 residues. V dropped 1 base and J dropped 6; count of bases not matched to a gene: 8. The CDR3: CAWSGGQGVGKTQYF. In DNA, the CDR3 is TGTGCCTGGAGTGGCGGACAGGGGGTTGGGAAGACCCAGTACTTC.

The rearrangement links TRBV5-1 to TRBJ2-3; TRBD2 aligns across 9 bases. The J segment lost 4 bases and the V segment lost 4 bases, leaving 7 bases of the junction unmatched. Germline V CDR1 and CDR2: SGHRS, YFSETQ. The CDR3 contains 15 residues. This CDR3 reads CASSVRSGGADTQYF. As DNA, the CDR3 is TGCGCCAGCAGCGTACGTAGCGGGGGTGCAGATACGCAGTATTTT.

V gene TRBV29-1 combines with J gene TRBJ1-6, with a possible D match to TRBD1 (5 bases). The germline V and J ends were trimmed by 5 bases and 6 bases, with 11 bases remaining between them. The CDR3 is 13 amino acids. The germline CDR1 and CDR2 sequences are SQVTM and ANQGSEA. CDR3 DNA: TGCAGCGTTACGGTGGGGGGTAATTCACCCCTCCACTTT. Translation gives CSVTVGGNSPLHF.

The chain couples TRBV5-1 to TRBJ2-5; D not certain. The CDR3 consists of 11 residues. Germline CDR1 and CDR2: SGHRS and YFSETQ. V lost 5 bases, J lost 3 bases, and 5 bases lay in between. The CDR3 is CASRSEETQYF. The CDR3 coding sequence is TGCGCCAGCAGATCGGAAGAGACCCAGTACTTC.